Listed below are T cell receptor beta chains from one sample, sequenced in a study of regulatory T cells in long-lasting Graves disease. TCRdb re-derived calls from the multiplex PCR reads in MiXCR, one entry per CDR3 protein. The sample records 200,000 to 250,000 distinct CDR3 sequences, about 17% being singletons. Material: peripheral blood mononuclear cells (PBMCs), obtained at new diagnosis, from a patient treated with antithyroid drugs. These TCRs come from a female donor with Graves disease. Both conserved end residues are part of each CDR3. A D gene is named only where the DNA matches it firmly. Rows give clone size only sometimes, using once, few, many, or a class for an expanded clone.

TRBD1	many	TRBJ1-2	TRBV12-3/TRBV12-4	TGTGCCAGCAAATGGACAGGGGATGGCTACACCTTC	CASKWTGDGYTF
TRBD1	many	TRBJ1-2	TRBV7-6	TGTGCCAGCGGGACAGGGAGTAACTATGGCTACACCTTC	CASGTGSNYGYTF
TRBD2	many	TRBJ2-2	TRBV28	TGTGCCAGCAGTTCCCTTGGAGCGGGACCGTACGGGGAGCTGTTTTTT	CASSSLGAGPYGELFF
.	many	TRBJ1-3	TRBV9	TGTGCCAGCAGCGGCTATTCGACGGTATCTTCTGGAAACACCATATATTTT	CASSGYSTVSSGNTIYF
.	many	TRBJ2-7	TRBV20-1	TGCAGTGCTGGGTCGCTGTTTGGACACGAGCAGTACTTC	CSAGSLFGHEQYF
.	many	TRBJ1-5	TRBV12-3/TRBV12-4	TGTGCCAGCAGTTTAGGTTGGCAGCTCCAGCATTTT	CASSLGWQLQHF
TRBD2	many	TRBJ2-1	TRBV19	TGTGCCAGTAGTATAGCAACTAGCGGGAGGGGTAATGAGCAGTTCTTC	CASSIATSGRGNEQFF
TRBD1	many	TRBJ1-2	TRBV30	TGTGCCTGGAGTGTGGGACAGGGTTTGGGCTACACCTTC	CAWSVGQGLGYTF
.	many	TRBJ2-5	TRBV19	TGTGCCAGTAGTATGTCTCAACTTCCTGAGACCCAGTACTTC	CASSMSQLPETQYF
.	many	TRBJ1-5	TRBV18	TGTGCCAGCTCACCTGTCGGGGCAGAGCCCCAGCATTTT	CASSPVGAEPQHF
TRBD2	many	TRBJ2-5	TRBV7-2	TGTGCCAGCAGCTTACGGCCGGGGGGAGTAGAGACCCAGTACTTC	CASSLRPGGVETQYF
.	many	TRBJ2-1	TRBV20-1	TGCAGTGCTAGAGATCTCGGAAGGGAGCAGTTCTTC	CSARDLGREQFF
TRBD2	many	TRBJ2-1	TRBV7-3	TGTGCCAGCAGCTTAGTGGCGGGAGGGTCGGATGAGCAGTTCTTC	CASSLVAGGSDEQFF
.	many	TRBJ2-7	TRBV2	TGTGCCAGCAGGGTTAGGGGTGACTACGAGCAGTACTTC	CASRVRGDYEQYF
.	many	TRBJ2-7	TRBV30	TGTGCCTGGAGTGTTGGCGGGACCTCCTACGAGCAGTACTTC	CAWSVGGTSYEQYF
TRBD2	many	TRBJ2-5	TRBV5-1	TGCGCCAGCAGCTTAAGAGCGGGAGTTTTAGAGACCCAGTACTTC	CASSLRAGVLETQYF
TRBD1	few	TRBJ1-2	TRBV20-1	TGCAGTGCTAGAGATTTCGCAGGGGGCGTCGATGGCTACACCTTC	CSARDFAGGVDGYTF
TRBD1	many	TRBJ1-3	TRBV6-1	TGTGCCAGCACTCCCCTGACAGGGGTGGGAAACACCATATATTTT	CASTPLTGVGNTIYF
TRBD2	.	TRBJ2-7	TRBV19	TGTGCCAGTAGTATTGCTAGCGGGGACGAGCAGTACTTC	CASSIASGDEQYF
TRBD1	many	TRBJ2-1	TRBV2	TGTGCCAGCAGCGTACTACCGGGACAGGGGAACAATGAGCAGTTCTTC	CASSVLPGQGNNEQFF
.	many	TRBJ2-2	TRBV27	TGTGCCAGCAGCGCCTCAGGGAGACGGCCGAACACCGGGGAGCTGTTTTTT	CASSASGRRPNTGELFF
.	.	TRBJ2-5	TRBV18	TGTGCCAGCTCACCAGAGGTACAAGAGACCCAGTACTTC	CASSPEVQETQYF
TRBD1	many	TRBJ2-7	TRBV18	TGTGCCAGCAGCCCCGGGACAGGACCCTACGAGCAGTACTTC	CASSPGTGPYEQYF
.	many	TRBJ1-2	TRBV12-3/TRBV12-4	TGTGCCAGCAGCTTAAAAAGACAAGGCGGCTACACCTTC	CASSLKRQGGYTF
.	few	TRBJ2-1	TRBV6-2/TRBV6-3	TGTGCCAGCAGTTATAGGCTAGCGTCAGCGGCCTCCTACAATGAGCAGTTCTTC	CASSYRLASAASYNEQFF
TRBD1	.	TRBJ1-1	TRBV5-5	TGTGCCAGCAGGCCAGGGGACAGGAAACCGTCGAACACTAAAGCTTTCTTT	CASRPGDRKPSNTKAFF
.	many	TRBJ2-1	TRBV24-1	TGTGCCACCAGTGATTTGCTAGGTGACTCCTACAATGAGCAGTTCTTC	CATSDLLGDSYNEQFF
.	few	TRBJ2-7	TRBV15	TGTGCCACCAGCAGAGATACCCGGCAGGGGTTCTACGAGCAGTACTTC	CATSRDTRQGFYEQYF
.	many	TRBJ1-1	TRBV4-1	TGCGCCAGCAGCCAGGGGTTCACTGAAGCTTTCTTT	CASSQGFTEAFF
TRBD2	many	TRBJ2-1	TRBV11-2	TGTGCCAGCAGCTTAGACGGACTAGATACCTACAATGAGCAGTTCTTC	CASSLDGLDTYNEQFF
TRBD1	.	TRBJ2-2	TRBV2	TGTGCCAGCAGTTGGACAGGGGAACGCACCGGGGAGCTGTTTTTT	CASSWTGERTGELFF
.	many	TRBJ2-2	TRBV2	TGTGCCAGCAGGGGACTGCGGGCGAACACCGGGGAGCTGTTTTTT	CASRGLRANTGELFF
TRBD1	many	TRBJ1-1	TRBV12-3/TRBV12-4	TGTGCCAGCAGCTTAGGACAGGCGAACACTGAAGCTTTCTTT	CASSLGQANTEAFF
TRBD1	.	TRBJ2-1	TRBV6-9	TGTGCCAGTGGGACAGGGGACCTTAATGAGCAGTTCTTC	CASGTGDLNEQFF
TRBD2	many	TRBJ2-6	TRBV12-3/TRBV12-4	TGTGCCAGTTTAGCGGGCTCTGGGGCCAACGTCCTGACTTTC	CASLAGSGANVLTF
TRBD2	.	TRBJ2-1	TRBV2	TGTGCCAGCAGTGAGGGGGGGACTAGCGGATACAATGAGCAGTTCTTC	CASSEGGTSGYNEQFF
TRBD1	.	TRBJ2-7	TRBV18	TGTGCCAGCTCACCACCTGACAGGGGGCCTTCCTACGAGCAGTACTTC	CASSPPDRGPSYEQYF
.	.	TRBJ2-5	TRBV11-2	TGTGCCAGCAGCTTAGTTGGGGGTACGGGAGAGACCCAGTACTTC	CASSLVGGTGETQYF
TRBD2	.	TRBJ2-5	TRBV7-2	TGTGCCAGCAGCTTATTAGATCTAGCGGGTCTCCAAGAGACCCAGTACTTC	CASSLLDLAGLQETQYF
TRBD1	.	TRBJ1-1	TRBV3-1	TGTGCCAGCAGCCAGGGCGGACAGGGTGAAGCTTTCTTT	CASSQGGQGEAFF